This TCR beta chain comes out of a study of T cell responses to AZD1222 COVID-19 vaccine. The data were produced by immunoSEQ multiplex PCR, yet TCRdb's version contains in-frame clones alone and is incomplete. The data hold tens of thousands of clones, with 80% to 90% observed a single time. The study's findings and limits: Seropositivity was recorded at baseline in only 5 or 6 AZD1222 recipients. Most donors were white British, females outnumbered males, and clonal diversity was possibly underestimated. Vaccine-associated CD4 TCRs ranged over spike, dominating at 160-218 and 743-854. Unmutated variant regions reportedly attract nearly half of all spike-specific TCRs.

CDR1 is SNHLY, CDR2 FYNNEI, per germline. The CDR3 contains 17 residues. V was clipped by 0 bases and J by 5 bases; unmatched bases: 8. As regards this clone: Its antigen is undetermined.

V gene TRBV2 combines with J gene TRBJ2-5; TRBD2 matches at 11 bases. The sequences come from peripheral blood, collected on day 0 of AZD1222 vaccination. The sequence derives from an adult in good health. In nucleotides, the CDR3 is TGTGCCAGCAGTGAAGCGCTACTAGCGGGGGCCGGGGAGACCCAGTACTTC. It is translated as CASSEALLAGAGETQYF.